This record concerns one TCR beta chain sequence. What it binds is unknown. Both 60 Vbeta primers and 13 Jbeta primers went into the PCR. Libraries were prepared by immunoSEQ multiplex PCR; TCRdb keeps only in-frame clonotypes and omits some of them. The sample yields around 170,000 clones, roughly 80% seen once. The sample belongs to a study of cytomegalovirus exposure and HLA in healthy donors. On the study more broadly: Unique TCRs numbering some 93 million, obtained from HLA-typed donors, made up an early data release. The study's findings and limits: Cytomegalovirus-associated TCR beta chains were listed, numbering under 200. For most TCR beta V segments, an earlier analysis put the productive rate at about 87% or about 30% of the time.

Though probably carrying unrecorded immune exposures, donors were nominally healthy at sampling. Germline CDR1 reads MNHEY; CDR2 reads SMNVEV (reference sequence). The length of the CDR3 is 14 residues. The V end lost 6 bases, the J end lost 3 bases, and 14 bases lay between the germline ends. The sequence was collected from a man aged 40-49 years in good health and CMV-seropositive. Source material: PBMCs. The rearrangement joins TRBV27 to TRBJ1-2; a possible D gene is TRBD1 (6 bases). The CDR3 here is CASRSGDRYYGYTF. CDR3 DNA sequence: TGTGCCAGCAGAAGCGGTGACAGGTACTATGGCTACACCTTC.